Sequencing of this T cell receptor beta chain was carried out in a study of shared clonotypes between healthy human individuals. Study details: Three plates each covered CD4 naive and memory; CD8 naive two, CD8 memory one.

Clones were read by immunoSEQ multiplex PCR, and TCRdb kept only the in-frame ones, dropping some. The data show roughly 1,800,000 clones, with about 95% seen just once and roughly 1.2% held by the top ten. V was pared by 4 bases and J by 4 bases, with 20 bases between. The CDR3 is made up of 15 amino acids. Per germline, CDR1 GTSNPN and CDR2 SVGIG (reference sequence). Terminally differentiated effector memory CD45RA+ cells were excluded from the naive CD8 cells, which were CD45RO-negative and positively selected for CCR7. Caucasian adults residing in Nashville, Tennessee made up all the donors. Sequencing was performed on naive CD8+ T cells sorted from blood. The origin of this receptor is a man aged 18 to 29 in good health. The chain uses TRBV30 and TRBJ2-7, with D possibly called TRBD1 or TRBD2 (5 bases each). CDR3 residues: CAWNRLVLGAYEQYF. The CDR3 nucleotides read TGTGCCTGGAATCGTTTAGTACTAGGGGCTTACGAGCAGTACTTC.